This T cell receptor (beta chain) derives from a study of T cells after yellow fever vaccination. TCRdb processed the 5' RACE reads anew with MiXCR; each CDR3 protein has one entry. The sample includes over 65,000 distinct CDR3 sequences, 13% seen only once; the top ten take approximately 25%. This CDR3 spans 15 amino acids. The germline CDR1 and CDR2 sequences are MNHEY and SMNVEV (reference sequence). Trimming removed 4 bases from V and 0 bases from J, with 7 bases in between. The receptor was isolated from a man younger than 35 who received the YFV17D yellow fever vaccine. The gene calls are TRBV27 and TRBJ2-6, with D possibly called TRBD1 or TRBD2 (5 bases each). Sequences were derived from CD8+ T cells not binding an NS4B(214-222) dextramer, sorted from PBMCs, sampled approximately 20 days after the first yellow fever vaccination. The chain's CDR3 is CASSSGSSGANVLTF. The CDR3 DNA sequence: TGTGCCAGCAGTTCAGGGAGCTCTGGGGCCAACGTCCTGACTTTC.